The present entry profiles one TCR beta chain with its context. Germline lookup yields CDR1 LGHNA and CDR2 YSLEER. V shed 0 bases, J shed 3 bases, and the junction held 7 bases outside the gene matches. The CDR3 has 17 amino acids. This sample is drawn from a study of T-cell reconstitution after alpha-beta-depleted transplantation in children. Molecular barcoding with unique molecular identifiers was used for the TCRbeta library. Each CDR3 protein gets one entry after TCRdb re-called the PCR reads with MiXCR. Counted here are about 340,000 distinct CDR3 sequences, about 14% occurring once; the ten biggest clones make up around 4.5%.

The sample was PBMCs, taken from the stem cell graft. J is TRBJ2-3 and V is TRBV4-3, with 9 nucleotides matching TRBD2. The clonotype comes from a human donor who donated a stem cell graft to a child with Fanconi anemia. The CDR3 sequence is CASSQDLAGGLTDTQYF. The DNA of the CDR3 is TGCGCCAGCAGCCAAGATCTTGCGGGAGGGCTGACAGATACGCAGTATTTT.